The entry below gives a single T cell receptor (beta chain) sequence along with its context. There are 19 residues in the CDR3. V was pared by 2 bases and J by 2 bases, with 12 bases of the junction left unmatched. This sample was taken from a study of CD8 T cells in Susac syndrome. Reverse transcription used roughly 0.5 to 1 ug RNA and random hexamers. TCRdb fed the immunoSEQ multiplex PCR reads into MiXCR, producing one record per CDR3 protein. The table includes some 190,000 distinct CDR3 sequences, nearly 97% detected once. TCR beta sequencing was performed on blood CD8+ and CD4+ T cells. The sequence derives from a human donor with multiple sclerosis. Sequenced sample: CD4+ T cells from PBMCs. The chain recombines TRBV23-1 with TRBJ2-6; 7 bases align to TRBD1. TRBV23-1 is flagged as an ORF with uncertain function. The CDR3 sequence is CASSQAPDREQPGANVLTF. The CDR3, as DNA: TGCGCCAGCAGTCAAGCTCCTGACAGGGAGCAGCCTGGGGCCAACGTCCTGACTTTC.